Listed here are 25 T cell receptor beta chains from one sample, sequenced in a study of T cell responses to AZD1222 COVID-19 vaccine. Sequenced by immunoSEQ multiplex PCR; TCRdb stores in-frame clones only, minus some. The repertoire holds some 30,000 clones, with around 86% as singletons. The sequencing used peripheral blood, collected 28 days after the second AZD1222 dose. These receptors came from an adult who received the AZD1222 COVID-19 vaccine.

This clone was recorded only once. V and J are TRBV3-1 (or the pseudogene TRBV3-2) and TRBJ2-3, with D possibly matching TRBD2 (5 bases). Trimming shortened V by 0 bases and J by 6 bases, and 10 bases separated the two germline ends. The CDR3 is 14 residues long. Germline V gene sequence: CDR1 LGHDT, CDR2 YNNKEL (reference sequence). The CDR3 DNA is TGTGCCAGCAGCCAAGATCCCGGGATGGATACGCAGTATTTT. Translated: CASSQDPGMDTQYF.

This clone was seen only once. In DNA form, the CDR3 reads TGTGCCAGCAAAATAGGGACCGGGGAGCTGTTTTTT. Translating gives CASKIGTGELFF. The chain joins TRBV6-6 to TRBJ2-2, with D unclear. Germline V gives CDR1 MNHNY, CDR2 SVGAGI (reference sequence). V lost 7 bases and J 5 bases, leaving 8 bases between the germline ends. This CDR3 region has 12 residues.

The rearrangement joins TRBV28 to TRBJ2-2, with D unresolved. The ends were cut back, 7 bases at V and 10 bases at J, with 10 bases in the middle. The length of the CDR3 is 11 residues. Germline CDR1 and CDR2: MDHEN and SYDVKM. The CDR3 nucleotides read TGTGCCAGCAACCTGCCCCCGGAGCTGTTTTTT. This codes for CASNLPPELFF.

This rearrangement joins TRBV24-1 to TRBJ2-5, with D maybe TRBD1 (6 bases). This CDR3 spans 18 amino acids. V gave up 3 bases and J gave up 1 base, with 20 bases separating them. Per the germline V gene, CDR1 is KGHDR and CDR2 is SFDVKD. The CDR3: CATSDRRYRDGPQETQYF. CDR3 in DNA: TGTGCCACCAGTGATAGGCGGTACAGGGACGGGCCCCAAGAGACCCAGTACTTC.

The J gene is TRBJ1-1, the V gene TRBV7-2; D not certain. The CDR3 has 15 residues. V was shortened by 5 bases and J by 1 base, with 14 bases between the two germline ends. Per germline, CDR1 SGHTA and CDR2 FQGNSA. The CDR3 sequence is CASSPWTGRNTEAFF. DNA of the CDR3: TGTGCCAGCAGCCCCTGGACCGGGAGGAACACTGAAGCTTTCTTT.

The rearrangement links TRBV28 to TRBJ2-1, with TRBD1 matching over 11 bases. Trimming took 2 bases from V and 6 from J; bases not matched to a gene: 3. CDR1 and CDR2 from the germline V gene are MDHEN and SYDVKM. This CDR3 is 15 amino acids long. This CDR3 reads CASSLAGTGGNEQFF. CDR3 sequence (DNA): TGTGCCAGCAGTTTAGCCGGGACAGGGGGCAATGAGCAGTTCTTC.

Points on this clone: The same CDR3 also results from other DNA sequences found in this sample. The genes are TRBV18 and TRBJ1-5; maybe TRBD1 (5 bases). V was trimmed by 3 bases and J by 2 bases, leaving 11 bases between them. The CDR3 runs 15 residues. Germline assignment: CDR1 KGHSH and CDR2 LQKENI. Here the CDR3 DNA reads TGTGCCAGCTCACCGGGAGGGGCTCGCAATCAGCCCCAGCATTTT. Translated, it gives CASSPGGARNQPQHF.

This clone was recorded only once. The rearrangement joins TRBV1 to TRBJ2-7; the table calls TRBD2, which could not be checked here. TRBV1 is shown as a pseudogene. The CDR3 length is 18 residues. The CDR3 DNA sequence: TGCACCAGCAGCCAAGATTCCCAGCGGGGGGGTCTCGAATACGAGCAGTACTTC. Protein product: CTSSQDSQRGGLEYEQYF.

V and J are TRBV5-6 and TRBJ2-5, with a tentative D call TRBD1 (7 bases). Germline V gene lookup returns CDR1 SGHDT and CDR2 YYEEEE. V shed 4 bases and J shed 3 bases, with 22 bases lying between them. This CDR3 is built from 17 residues. CDR3 coding DNA: TGTGCCAGCAGCGGACCGTTCGGGGGAGACAGGGAAGAGACCCAGTACTTC. It encodes CASSGPFGGDREETQYF.

The chain combines TRBV11-3 with TRBJ2-4; 10 nucleotides match TRBD2. CDR3 length: 20 amino acids. J lost 0 bases, V lost 0 bases, and 11 bases had no gene match. Looked up from germline, CDR1 is SGHNT and CDR2 is YENEEA. In DNA form, the CDR3 reads TGTGCCAGCAGCTTAGAGTGGGGTAGCGGGGGGCGAGGAGCCAAAAACATTCAGTACTTC. Translated, it gives CASSLEWGSGGRGAKNIQYF. The full variable domain, its missing parts supplied by reference TRBV11-3 and TRBJ2-4, is EAGVVQSPRYKIIEKKQPVAFWCNPISGHNTLYWYLQNLGQGPELLIRYENEEAVDDSQLPKDRFSAERLKGVDSTLKIQPAELGDSAVYLCASSLEWGSGGRGAKNIQYFGAGTRLSVL.

This clone was found once. The rearrangement uses TRBV5-4 and TRBJ1-1, with 10 bases that match TRBD1. Trimming at V came to 0 bases and at J to 7 bases, leaving 9 bases not matched to a gene. This CDR3 region has 16 residues. Germline CDR1 and CDR2: SGHNT and YYREEE (reference sequence). The CDR3 nucleotides read TGTGCCAGCAGCTTGGGACAGGGGGCGATTCTCATTGAAGCTTTCTTT. As protein: CASSLGQGAILIEAFF.

The CDR3 DNA reads TGCGCCAGCAGCTCTCGGACAGCTGTACAAGAGACCCAGTACTTC. Protein: CASSSRTAVQETQYF. The chain has TRBV5-1 and TRBJ2-5; a weak D match, TRBD1 (6 bases). The CDR3 runs 15 residues. V gave up 3 bases and J gave up 2 bases, with 14 bases separating them. Germline V gene sequence: CDR1 SGHRS, CDR2 YFSETQ.

The V call is TRBV3-1 (or the pseudogene TRBV3-2), the J call TRBJ2-5, with D possibly being TRBD2 (5 bases). This CDR3 is built from 14 residues. Germline CDR1 reads LGHDT; CDR2 reads YNNKEL (reference sequence). Trimming removed 6 bases from V and 2 bases from J, with 13 bases in between. The CDR3 coding sequence is TGTGCCAGCAGGGCGGGCTCCATTCAAGAGACCCAGTACTTC. Its translation: CASRAGSIQETQYF.

J is TRBJ2-2 and V is TRBV11-2; perhaps TRBD1 as D (7 bases). The CDR3 covers 15 residues. The germline gives CDR1 SGHAT, CDR2 FQNNGV. V was clipped by 0 bases and J by 4 bases, with 9 bases between them. The CDR3 loop is CASSLDRGATGELFF. CDR3 DNA sequence: TGTGCCAGCAGCTTAGACAGGGGGGCCACCGGGGAGCTGTTTTTT.

The chain is built from TRBV9 and TRBJ1-6; D gene ambiguous. The CDR3 runs 14 residues. Germline loops: CDR1 SGDLS, CDR2 YYNGEE. The germline V and J ends were trimmed by 4 bases and 5 bases, with 10 bases remaining between them. The CDR3 DNA sequence: TGTGCCAGCAGCTTACGGAGAGATAATTCACCCCTCCACTTT. Protein sequence: CASSLRRDNSPLHF.

This clone was picked up one time. The chain links TRBV18 to TRBJ1-1; no firm D call. Germline V lookup: CDR1 KGHSH, CDR2 LQKENI. The CDR3 runs to 15 residues. Trimming pared 2 bases from V and 1 base from J, leaving 11 bases between. The CDR3 DNA sequence: TGTGCCAGCTCACCAAGTGCTGGGGAGAACACTGAAGCTTTCTTT. The encoded protein is CASSPSAGENTEAFF.

The chain couples TRBV28 to TRBJ2-5; TRBD2 matches at 15 bases. Trimming at V came to 9 bases and at J to 9 bases, leaving 14 bases not matched to a gene. Germline CDR1 MDHEN, CDR2 SYDVKM. The CDR3 is made up of 16 amino acids. The DNA for the CDR3 is TGTGCCAGTACTCGGCGGACTAGCGGGAGGGTCTCGGCCCAGTACTTC. Protein sequence: CASTRRTSGRVSAQYF.

Written as DNA, the CDR3 is TGTGCCAGCAGCGTAGCGGCAGGGGAGGCGGTAGGCTATGGCTACACCTTC. Translating it yields CASSVAAGEAVGYGYTF. The chain employs TRBV9 and TRBJ1-2; TRBD1 is a possible D gene (6 bases). The CDR3 runs to 17 residues. V was pared by 0 bases and J by 4 bases, with 19 bases between. CDR1 and CDR2 (germline): SGDLS, YYNGEE. Full variable domain (missing parts from reference TRBV9 and TRBJ1-2): DSGVTQTPKHLITATGQRVTLRCSPRSGDLSVYWYQQSLDQGLQFLIQYYNGEERAKGNILERFSAQQFPDLHSELNLSSLELGDSALYFCASSVAAGEAVGYGYTFGSGTRLTVV.

The DNA of the CDR3 is TGTGCCAGCAGTGAACAAAGACCCACCAGGGAGACCCAGTACTTC. This gives the protein CASSEQRPTRETQYF. This rearrangement joins TRBV6-1 to TRBJ2-5; D ambiguous. V was clipped by 2 bases and J by 5 bases, with 15 bases between them. This CDR3 is built from 15 residues. Germline lookup yields CDR1 MNHNS and CDR2 SASEGT.

V is TRBV5-1 and J is TRBJ1-1; D unresolved. This CDR3 is 13 amino acids long. Germline-derived CDR1 and CDR2 are SGHRS and YFSETQ. V lost 6 bases and J lost 4, with 13 bases in between. CDR3: CASTRAGGTEAFF. CDR3 nucleotide sequence: TGCGCCAGCACCCGGGCCGGTGGCACTGAAGCTTTCTTT.

The chain joins TRBV5-8 to TRBJ2-5, with D possibly TRBD2 on 6 matching bases. CDR3 length: 15 amino acids. Germline CDR1 is SGHTS and CDR2 is YDEGEE. V lost 4 bases and J 4 bases, leaving 17 bases between the germline ends. This CDR3 reads CASSGGPRRGETQYF. CDR3 nucleotide sequence: TGTGCCAGCAGCGGGGGACCGCGGAGGGGAGAGACCCAGTACTTC.

The chain combines TRBV7-8 with TRBJ1-4; D is uncertain. CDR1 SGHVS and CDR2 FQNEAQ come from the germline V gene. This CDR3 contains 15 residues. The V end was cut by 3 bases, the J end by 0 bases, with 8 bases between. The CDR3 region has the DNA TGTGCCAGCAGCTTCCGGCCCGCAACTAATGAAAAACTGTTTTTT. Its translation is CASSFRPATNEKLFF.

This chain links TRBV3-1 (or the pseudogene TRBV3-2) with TRBJ2-5; no definite D call. This CDR3 contains 15 residues. Germline V gene data show CDR1 as LGHDT and CDR2 as YNNKEL (reference sequence). Trimming shortened V by 0 bases and J by 3 bases, and 11 bases separated the two germline ends. CDR3 in DNA: TGTGCCAGCAGCCAAGATTTAAGGAGAAAAGAGACCCAGTACTTC. Translated: CASSQDLRRKETQYF.

This clone was observed a few times. The chain has TRBV10-2 and TRBJ2-1; D gene ambiguous. The CDR3 runs to 16 residues. Trimming took off 2 bases at V and 0 bases at J, with 11 bases between the two ends. Germline CDR1 WSHSY, CDR2 SAAADI. For the CDR3, the DNA is TGCGCCAGCAGTGAGAATCGCGGAAGCTCCTACAATGAGCAGTTCTTC. It is translated as CASSENRGSSYNEQFF.

This clone was detected a few times. The gene calls are TRBV6-5 and TRBJ2-7, with D possibly called TRBD1 or TRBD2 (6 bases each). Looked up from germline, CDR1 is MNHEY and CDR2 is SVGAGI. CDR3 length: 15 amino acids. V was pared by 6 bases and J by 2 bases, with 17 bases between. The CDR3 nucleotides read TGTGCCAGCAGGCCCGCACGAGGGGGGACCTACGAGCAGTACTTC. Residues: CASRPARGGTYEQYF.